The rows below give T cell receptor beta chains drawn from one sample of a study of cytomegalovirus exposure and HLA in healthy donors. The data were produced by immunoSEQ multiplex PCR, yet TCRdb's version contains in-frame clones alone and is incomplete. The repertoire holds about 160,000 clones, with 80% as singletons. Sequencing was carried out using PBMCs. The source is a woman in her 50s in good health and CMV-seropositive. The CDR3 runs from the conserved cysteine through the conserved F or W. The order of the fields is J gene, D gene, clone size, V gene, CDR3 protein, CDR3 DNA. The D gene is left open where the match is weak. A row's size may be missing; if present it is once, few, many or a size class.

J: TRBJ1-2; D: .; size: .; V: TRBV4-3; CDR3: CASSQGGGYYGYTF; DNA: TGCGCCAGCAGCCAAGGGGGGGGGTACTATGGCTACACCTTC
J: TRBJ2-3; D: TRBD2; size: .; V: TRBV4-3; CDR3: CASSEIAGGSDTQYF; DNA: TGCGCCAGCAGCGAGATAGCGGGGGGTTCAGATACGCAGTATTTT
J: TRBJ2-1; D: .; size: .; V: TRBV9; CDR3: CASSPYGGDNEQFF; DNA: TGTGCCAGCAGCCCTTATGGCGGTGACAATGAGCAGTTCTTC
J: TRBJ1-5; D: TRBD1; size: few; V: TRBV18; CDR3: CASSPGQGAVQPQHF; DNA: TGTGCCAGCTCACCCGGACAGGGGGCGGTTCAGCCCCAGCATTTT
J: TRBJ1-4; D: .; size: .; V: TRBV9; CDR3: CASTERPGAYEKLFF; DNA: TGTGCCAGCACCGAGAGGCCAGGGGCCTATGAAAAACTGTTTTTT
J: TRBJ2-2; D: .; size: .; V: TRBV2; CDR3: CASSDRGTGELFF; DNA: TGTGCCAGCAGTGACCGGGGCACCGGGGAGCTGTTTTTT
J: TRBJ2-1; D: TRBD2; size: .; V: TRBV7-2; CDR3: CASSLNAGGTYNEQFF; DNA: TGTGCCAGCAGCTTAAATGCGGGGGGAACTTACAATGAGCAGTTCTTC
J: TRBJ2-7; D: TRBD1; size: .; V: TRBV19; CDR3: CATMDRDDYEQYF; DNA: TGTGCCACTATGGACAGGGATGATTACGAGCAGTACTTC
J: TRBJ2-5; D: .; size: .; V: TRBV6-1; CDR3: CATSEEVRRQETQYF; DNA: TGTGCCACGTCGGAGGAGGTGAGAAGACAAGAGACCCAGTACTTC
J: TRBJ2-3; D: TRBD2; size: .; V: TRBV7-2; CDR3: CASSLAGGIDTQYF; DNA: TGTGCCAGCAGCTTAGCGGGAGGGATAGATACGCAGTATTTT
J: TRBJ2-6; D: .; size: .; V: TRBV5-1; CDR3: CASGGASGANVLTF; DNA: TGCGCCTCCGGTGGGGCGTCTGGGGCCAACGTCCTGACTTTC
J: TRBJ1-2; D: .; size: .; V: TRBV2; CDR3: CASSDKAGDYGYTF; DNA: TGTGCCAGCAGTGATAAGGCAGGGGACTATGGCTACACCTTC
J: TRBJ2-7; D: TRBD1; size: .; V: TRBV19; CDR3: CASSIKGQDSYEQYF; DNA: TGTGCCAGTAGTATTAAGGGACAGGACTCCTACGAGCAGTACTTC
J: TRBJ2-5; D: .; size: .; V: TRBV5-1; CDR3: CASSSNAGGGETQYF; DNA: TGCGCCAGCAGCTCAAACGCCGGGGGTGGGGAGACCCAGTACTTC
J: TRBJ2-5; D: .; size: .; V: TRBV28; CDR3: CASLQETQYF; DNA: TGTGCCAGCCTTCAAGAGACCCAGTACTTC
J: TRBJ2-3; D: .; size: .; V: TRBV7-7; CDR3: CASSLVAGSTDTQYF; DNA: TGTGCTAGCAGCTTAGTGGCCGGGAGCACAGATACGCAGTATTTT
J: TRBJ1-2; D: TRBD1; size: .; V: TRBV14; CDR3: CASSRRQGARGGYTF; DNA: TGTGCCAGCAGCCGCCGACAGGGGGCGCGGGGAGGCTACACCTTC
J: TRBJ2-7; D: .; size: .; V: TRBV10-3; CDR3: CATRERDAQSYEQYF; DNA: TGTGCCACGCGGGAACGGGACGCACAGTCCTACGAGCAGTACTTC
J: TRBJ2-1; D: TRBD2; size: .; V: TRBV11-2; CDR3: CASRPTSGSYNEQFF; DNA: TGTGCCAGCAGACCTACTAGCGGCTCCTACAATGAGCAGTTCTTC
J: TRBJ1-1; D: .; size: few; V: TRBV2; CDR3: CASLAKGTEAFF; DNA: TGTGCCAGCCTCGCCAAGGGGACTGAAGCTTTCTTT
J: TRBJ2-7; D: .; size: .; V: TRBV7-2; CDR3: CASSLAQALTHKSYEQYF; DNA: TGTGCCAGCAGCTTAGCCCAGGCTCTCACTCATAAATCCTACGAGCAGTACTTC
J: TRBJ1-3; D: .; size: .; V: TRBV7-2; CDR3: CASSFQGNLGNTIYF; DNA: TGTGCCAGCAGCTTCCAGGGAAACCTCGGAAACACCATATATTTT